Each of the 4 T cell receptor beta chains below was sequenced from the same sample in a study of esophageal squamous cell carcinoma under preoperative chemotherapy. Stated time point: after preoperative PTX-NDP chemotherapy. TCRdb passed the PCR reads through MiXCR, listing each CDR3 protein once. In the table there are around 34,000 distinct CDR3 sequences, 52% of which are singletons. Sampling was conducted from a patient given preoperative chemotherapy. All receptors come from a human donor with esophageal squamous cell carcinoma. The donor label of this sample is uncertain.

In regard to this clonotype: The junction and the germline gene differ at one end; a read error may be behind it. This rearrangement joins TRBV12-3 or TRBV12-4 to TRBJ2-3; D perhaps matches TRBD2 (6 bases). The length of the CDR3 is 16 residues. This chain's CDR3 is CASSATRRGATNTQYF. The CDR3 coding sequence is TGTGCCAGCAGTGCCACTAGGCGGGGAGCCACAAATACGCAGTATTTC.

The chain has TRBV11-2 and TRBJ2-2; D is unclear. The CDR3 totals 14 residues. Germline CDR1 and CDR2: SGHAT and FQNNGV. V shed 0 bases and J shed 3 bases, with 5 bases lying between them. CDR3 sequence reads: CASSLDHYTGELFF. The CDR3 DNA follows: TGTGCCAGCAGCTTAGATCACTACACCGGGGAGCTGTTTTTT.

This clonotype was picked up many times. The chain couples TRBV5-1 to TRBJ2-1; TRBD2 aligns across 11 bases. The CDR3 runs 14 residues. Trimming took 3 bases from V and 4 from J; bases not matched to a gene: 0. Per germline, CDR1 SGHRS and CDR2 YFSETQ. CDR3 bases: TGCGCCAGCAGCTCTAGCGGGGGGTACAATGAGCAGTTCTTC. This encodes CASSSSGGYNEQFF.

The genes are TRBV7-2 and TRBJ2-4; D unclear. This CDR3 is built from 16 residues. Germline lookup yields CDR1 SGHTA and CDR2 FQGNSA. V lost 5 bases and J 13 bases, leaving 27 bases between the germline ends. The CDR3 DNA follows: TGTGCCAGCAGCAGGCGACACCCCGGAGACGTAGACACGCAGTACTTC. Translating it yields CASSRRHPGDVDTQYF.